This T cell receptor (beta chain) came from a study of Ad26.COV2.S vaccination and SARS-CoV-2 variants. Study-wide context: The COV1001 Ad26.COV2.S trial arm included the donor. Into the muscle, Ad26.COV2.S was dosed once or twice, 56 days apart. The study's findings and limits: Breadth and depth estimates from TCRs may understate total T cell responses.

The treatment here: 15 to 20 received Ad26.COV2.S at low or high dose, single or two shots; about 5 received placebo; per-sample allocation not given. Day 63 following the first vaccine or placebo injection was when the samples were taken. It was an adult aged 18-55 years in Boston who was the donor. Trimming took off 7 bases at V and 4 bases at J, with 17 bases between the two ends. The germline V gene has CDR1 SGHNT and CDR2 YYREEE (reference sequence). The CDR3 is 14 amino acids. Here immunoSEQ multiplex PCR was the method, and the copy in TCRdb shows in-frame clones only, minus some. The sample yields about 470,000 clones, 90% seen once. A word on this clone: Its antigen is not known.

The sample consisted of peripheral blood, taken in a trial of Ad26.COV2.S vaccine versus placebo. This chain joins TRBV5-4 and TRBJ2-5; perhaps TRBD1 as D (6 bases). This sequence was found in a person aged 18-60 years who received the Ad26.COV2.S COVID-19 vaccine or a placebo. CDR3 coding DNA: TGTGCCAGCTCTATTACAGGGACACGAGAGACCCAGTACTTC. Its protein is CASSITGTRETQYF.